Described below is a single TCR beta chain sequence and its context. This sample stems from a study of blood T cell repertoires in COVID-19. The wider study: The origin of the acute and convalescent COVID-19 samples was the United States, Italy and Spain. Sources were T cells, B-cell-depleted T cells, or PBMCs; the material itself was cDNA or gDNA.

The study counted Cohort 3 donors as recovered given two negative PCRs, clearance, or symptom resolution. Germline lookup yields CDR1 MDHEN and CDR2 SYDVKM. V shed 6 bases and J shed 2 bases, with 10 bases lying between them. The CDR3 loop spans 13 amino acids. Authors' processing steps: Scientists estimated how many nucleated cells there were by amplifying reference gene primers. Here immunoSEQ multiplex PCR was the method, and the copy in TCRdb shows in-frame clones only, minus some. Clone size and V and J calls were adopted from that table, with D and trimming inferred from the DNA. The data contain around 250,000 clones, approximately 83% of them singletons.

This chain connects TRBV28 to TRBJ1-2; D may be TRBD1 (6 bases). The clonotype comes from a woman aged 50 to 60 who had recovered from COVID-19. Sequenced sample: PBMCs or T cells enriched from blood (not recorded which). The DNA of the CDR3 is TGTGCCAGCAGGGGGGCTTCCAACTATGGCTACACCTTC. Translated, it gives CASRGASNYGYTF.